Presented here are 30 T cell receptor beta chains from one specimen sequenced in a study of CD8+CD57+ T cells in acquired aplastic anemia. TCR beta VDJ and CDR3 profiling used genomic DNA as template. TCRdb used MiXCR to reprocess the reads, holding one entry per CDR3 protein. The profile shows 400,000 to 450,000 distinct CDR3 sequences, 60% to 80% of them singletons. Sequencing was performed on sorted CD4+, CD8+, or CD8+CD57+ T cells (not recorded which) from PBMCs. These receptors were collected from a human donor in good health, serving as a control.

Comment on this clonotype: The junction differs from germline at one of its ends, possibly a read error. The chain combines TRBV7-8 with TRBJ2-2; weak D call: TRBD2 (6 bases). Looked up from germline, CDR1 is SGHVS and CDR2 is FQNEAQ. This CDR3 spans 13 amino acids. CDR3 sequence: CASSLDGAGGLFF. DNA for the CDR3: TGTGCCAGCAGCTTGGACGGGGCCGGGGGGCTGTTTTTT.

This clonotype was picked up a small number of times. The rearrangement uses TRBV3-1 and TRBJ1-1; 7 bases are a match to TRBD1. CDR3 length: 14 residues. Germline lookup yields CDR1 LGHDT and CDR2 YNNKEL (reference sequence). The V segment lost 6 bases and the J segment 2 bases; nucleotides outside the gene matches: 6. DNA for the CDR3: TGTGCCAGCAGGGGGAGGGGGCTTAACACTGAAGCTTTCTTT. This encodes CASRGRGLNTEAFF.

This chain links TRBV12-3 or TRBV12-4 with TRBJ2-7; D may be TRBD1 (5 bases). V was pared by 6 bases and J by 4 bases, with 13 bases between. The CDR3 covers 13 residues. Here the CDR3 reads CASRQADRYEQYF. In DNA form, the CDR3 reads TGTGCCAGCAGACAGGCCGACAGATACGAGCAGTACTTC.

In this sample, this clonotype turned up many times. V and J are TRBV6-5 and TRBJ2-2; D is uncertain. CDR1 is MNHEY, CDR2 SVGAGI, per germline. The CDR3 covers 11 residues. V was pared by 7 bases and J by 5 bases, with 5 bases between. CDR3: CASKETGELFF. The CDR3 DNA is TGTGCCAGCAAGGAGACCGGGGAGCTGTTTTTT.

As DNA, the CDR3 is TGTGCCAGCAGCTGGGTGGGGTCGGATGAGCAGTTCTTCCATTTT. Residues: CASSWVGSDEQFFHF. This sequence joins TRBV7-3 and TRBJ1-5; no clear D gene. V was shortened by 4 bases and J by 16 bases, with 26 bases between the two germline ends. Germline V gives CDR1 SGHTA, CDR2 FQGTGA. The CDR3 sequence is 15 residues long.

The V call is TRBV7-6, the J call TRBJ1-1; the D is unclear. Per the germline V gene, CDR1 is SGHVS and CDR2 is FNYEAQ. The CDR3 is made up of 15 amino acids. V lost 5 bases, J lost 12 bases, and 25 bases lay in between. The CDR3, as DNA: TGTGCCAGCAGCGCGGCAGGTAGTCCTGCTGGGTCACCTTTCTTT. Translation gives CASSAAGSPAGSPFF.

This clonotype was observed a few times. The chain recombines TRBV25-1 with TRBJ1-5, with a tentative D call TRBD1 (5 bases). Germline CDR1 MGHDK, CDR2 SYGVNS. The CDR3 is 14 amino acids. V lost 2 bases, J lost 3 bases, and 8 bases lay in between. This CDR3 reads CASSEQGNNQPQHF. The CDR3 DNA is TGTGCCAGCAGTGAACAGGGTAACAATCAGCCCCAGCATTTT.

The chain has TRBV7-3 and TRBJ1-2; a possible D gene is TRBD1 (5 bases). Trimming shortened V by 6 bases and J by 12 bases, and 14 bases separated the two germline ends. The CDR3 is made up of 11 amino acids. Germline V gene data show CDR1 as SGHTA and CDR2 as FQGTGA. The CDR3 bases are TGTGCCAGCAGTTTTGGGGCCGGCCACACCTTC. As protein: CASSFGAGHTF.

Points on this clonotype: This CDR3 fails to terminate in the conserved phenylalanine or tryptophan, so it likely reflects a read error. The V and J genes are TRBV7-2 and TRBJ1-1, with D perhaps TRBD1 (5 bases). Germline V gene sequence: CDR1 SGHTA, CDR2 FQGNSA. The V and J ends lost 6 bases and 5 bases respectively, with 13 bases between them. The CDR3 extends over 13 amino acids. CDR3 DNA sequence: TGTGCCAGCAGAGAGCAGGGAGGAACTGAAGCTTTCTTG. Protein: CASREQGGTEAFL.

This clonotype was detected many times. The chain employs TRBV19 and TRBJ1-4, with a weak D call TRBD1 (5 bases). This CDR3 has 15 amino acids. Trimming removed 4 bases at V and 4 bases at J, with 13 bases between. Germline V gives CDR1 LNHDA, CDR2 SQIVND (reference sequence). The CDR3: CASSTSGLSNEKLFF. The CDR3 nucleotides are TGTGCCAGTAGTACCTCGGGACTCAGTAATGAAAAACTGTTTTTT.

The CDR3, as DNA: TGTGCCAGCAGCTTAGCCAGGGATAATTCACCCCTCCACTTT. It encodes CASSLARDNSPLHF. V usage is TRBV7-2 and J usage is TRBJ1-6; D is perhaps TRBD1 (5 bases). Trimming left V 0 bases short and J 5 bases short, with 5 bases between. The CDR3 is 14 amino acids. The germline CDR1 and CDR2 sequences are SGHTA and FQGNSA.

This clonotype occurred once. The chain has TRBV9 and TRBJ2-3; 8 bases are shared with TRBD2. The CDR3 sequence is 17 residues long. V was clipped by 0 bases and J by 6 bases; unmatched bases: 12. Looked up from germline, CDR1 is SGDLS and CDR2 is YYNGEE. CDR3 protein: CASSVAGGGGFSDTQYF. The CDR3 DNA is TGTGCCAGCAGCGTAGCGGGGGGGGGGGGCTTTTCGGATACGCAGTATTTT.

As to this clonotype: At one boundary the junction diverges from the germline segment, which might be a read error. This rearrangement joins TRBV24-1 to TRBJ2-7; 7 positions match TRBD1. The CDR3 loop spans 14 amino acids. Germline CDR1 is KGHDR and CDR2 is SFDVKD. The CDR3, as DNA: TGTGCCAGTAGTGACGGAACAGGGGTAGCCGAGGAGTACTTC. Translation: CASSDGTGVAEEYF.

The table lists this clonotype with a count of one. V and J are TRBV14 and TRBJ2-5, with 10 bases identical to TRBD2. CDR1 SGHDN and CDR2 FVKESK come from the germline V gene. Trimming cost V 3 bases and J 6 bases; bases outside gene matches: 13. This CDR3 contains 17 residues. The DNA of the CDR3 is TGTGCCAGCAGCCAGCTAGCGGGGGCGTACAATGAGCAGACCCAGTACTTC. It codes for CASSQLAGAYNEQTQYF.

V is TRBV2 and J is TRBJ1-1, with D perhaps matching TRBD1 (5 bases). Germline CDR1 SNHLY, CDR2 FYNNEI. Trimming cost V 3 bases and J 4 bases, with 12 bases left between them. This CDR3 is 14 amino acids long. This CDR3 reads CASSDRERFTEAFF. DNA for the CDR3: TGTGCCAGCAGTGACAGGGAAAGGTTCACTGAAGCTTTCTTT.

CDR3 sequence reads: CASSRQGGAIGELFF. The CDR3 DNA reads as TGTGCCAGCAGCCGGCAGGGTGGGGCGATCGGGGAGCTGTTTTTT. The chain employs TRBV2 and TRBJ2-1; possible D gene TRBD1, 5 bases. Gene TRBJ2-2 matches the end of the DNA better, so the J call may be wrong. The CDR3 contains 15 residues. Germline lookup yields CDR1 SNHLY and CDR2 FYNNEI.

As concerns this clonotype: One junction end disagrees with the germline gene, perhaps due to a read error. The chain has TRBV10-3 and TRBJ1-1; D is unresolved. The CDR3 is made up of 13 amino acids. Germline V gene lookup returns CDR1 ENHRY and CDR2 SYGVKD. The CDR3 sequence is CAIVSDALSDAIF. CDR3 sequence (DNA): TGTGCCATCGTTAGCGATGCACTGTCTGACGCTATCTTT.

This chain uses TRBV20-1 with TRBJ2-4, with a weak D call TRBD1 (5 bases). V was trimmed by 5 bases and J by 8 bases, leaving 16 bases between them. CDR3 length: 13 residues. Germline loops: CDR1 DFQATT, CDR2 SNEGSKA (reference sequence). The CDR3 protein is CSAGRLARDIQYF. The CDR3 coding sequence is TGCAGTGCTGGGCGATTAGCCAGGGACATTCAGTACTTC.

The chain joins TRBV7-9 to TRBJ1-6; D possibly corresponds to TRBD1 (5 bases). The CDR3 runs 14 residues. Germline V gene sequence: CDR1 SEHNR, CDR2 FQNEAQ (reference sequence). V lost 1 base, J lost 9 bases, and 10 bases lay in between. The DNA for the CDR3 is TGTGCCAGCAGCTTAGGAGGGACTGGTTCACCCCTCCACTTT. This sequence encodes CASSLGGTGSPLHF.

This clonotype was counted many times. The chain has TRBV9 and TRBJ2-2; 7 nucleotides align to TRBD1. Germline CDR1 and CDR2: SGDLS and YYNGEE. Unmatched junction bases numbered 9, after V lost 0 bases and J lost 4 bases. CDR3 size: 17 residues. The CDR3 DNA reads TGTGCCAGCAGCGTAGCTACTTGGGACAGCTTCACCGGGGAGCTGTTTTTT. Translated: CASSVATWDSFTGELFF. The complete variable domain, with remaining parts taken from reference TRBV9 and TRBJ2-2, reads DSGVTQTPKHLITATGQRVTLRCSPRSGDLSVYWYQQSLDQGLQFLIQYYNGEERAKGNILERFSAQQFPDLHSELNLSSLELGDSALYFCASSVATWDSFTGELFFGEGSRLTVL.

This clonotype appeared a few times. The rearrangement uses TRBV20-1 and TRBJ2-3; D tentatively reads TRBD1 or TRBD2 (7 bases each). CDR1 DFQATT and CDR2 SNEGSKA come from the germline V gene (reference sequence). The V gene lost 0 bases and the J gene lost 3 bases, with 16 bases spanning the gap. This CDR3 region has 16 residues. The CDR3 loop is CSARDGGRGRTDTQYF. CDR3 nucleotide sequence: TGCAGTGCTAGAGATGGGGGGAGGGGGCGAACAGATACGCAGTATTTT.

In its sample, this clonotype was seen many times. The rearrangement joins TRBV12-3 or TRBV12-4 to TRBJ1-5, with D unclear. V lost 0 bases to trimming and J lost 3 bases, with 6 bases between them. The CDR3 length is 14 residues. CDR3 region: CASSLAGLNQPQHF. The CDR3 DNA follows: TGTGCCAGCAGTTTAGCGGGTCTCAATCAGCCCCAGCATTTT.

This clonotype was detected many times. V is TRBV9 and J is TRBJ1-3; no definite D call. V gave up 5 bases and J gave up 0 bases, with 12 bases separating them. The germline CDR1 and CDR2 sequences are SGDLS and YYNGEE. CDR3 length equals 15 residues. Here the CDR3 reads CASSRTASSGNTIYF. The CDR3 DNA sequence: TGTGCCAGCAGTCGGACGGCCAGCTCTGGAAACACCATATATTTT.

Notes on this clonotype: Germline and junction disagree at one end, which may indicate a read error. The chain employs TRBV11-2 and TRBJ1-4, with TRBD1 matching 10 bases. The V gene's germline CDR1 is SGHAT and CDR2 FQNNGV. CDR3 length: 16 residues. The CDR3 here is CASSPGQGTPNERLFF. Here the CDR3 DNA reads TGTGCCAGCAGCCCGGGACAGGGGACTCCTAATGAAAGACTGTTTTTT.

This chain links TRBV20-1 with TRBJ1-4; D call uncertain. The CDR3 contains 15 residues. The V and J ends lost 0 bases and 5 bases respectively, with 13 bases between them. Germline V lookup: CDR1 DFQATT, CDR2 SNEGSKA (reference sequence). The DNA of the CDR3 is TGCAGTGCTAGAGATGATAGGGAACTCAATGAAAAACTGTTTTTT. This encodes CSARDDRELNEKLFF.

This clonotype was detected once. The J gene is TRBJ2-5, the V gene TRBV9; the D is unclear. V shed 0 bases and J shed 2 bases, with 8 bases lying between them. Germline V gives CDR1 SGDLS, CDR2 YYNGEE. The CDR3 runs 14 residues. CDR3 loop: CASSVGRLQETQYF. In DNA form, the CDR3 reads TGTGCCAGCAGCGTAGGGAGACTGCAAGAGACCCAGTACTTC.

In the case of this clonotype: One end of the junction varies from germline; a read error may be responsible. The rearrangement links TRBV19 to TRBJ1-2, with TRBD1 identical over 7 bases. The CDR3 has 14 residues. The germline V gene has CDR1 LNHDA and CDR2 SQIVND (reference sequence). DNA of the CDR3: TGTGCCAGTAGTACCCGGACAGGCGTCTATGCCTACGCCTTC. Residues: CASSTRTGVYAYAF.

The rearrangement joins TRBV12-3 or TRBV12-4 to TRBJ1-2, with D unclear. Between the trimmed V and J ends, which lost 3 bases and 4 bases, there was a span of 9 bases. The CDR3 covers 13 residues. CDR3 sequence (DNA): TGTGCCAGCAGTTTCCCAGATACCTATGGCTACACCTTC. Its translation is CASSFPDTYGYTF.

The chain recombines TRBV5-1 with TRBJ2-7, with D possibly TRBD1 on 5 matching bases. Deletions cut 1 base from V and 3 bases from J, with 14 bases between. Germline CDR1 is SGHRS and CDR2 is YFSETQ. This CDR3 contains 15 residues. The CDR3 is CASSLSDKRDYEQYF. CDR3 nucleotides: TGCGCCAGCAGCTTGTCGGACAAAAGGGACTACGAGCAGTACTTC.

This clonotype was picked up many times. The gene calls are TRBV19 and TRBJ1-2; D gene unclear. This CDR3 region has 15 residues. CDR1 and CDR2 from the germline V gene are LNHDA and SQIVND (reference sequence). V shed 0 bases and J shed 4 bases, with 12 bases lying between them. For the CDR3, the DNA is TGTGCCAGTAGTATAGACCCTACACGATCCTATGGCTACACCTTC. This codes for CASSIDPTRSYGYTF.